This T cell receptor beta chain is drawn from a study of blood T cell repertoires in COVID-19. Study-level information: The samples span acute and convalescent COVID-19 from the United States, Italy and Spain. T cells, B-cell-depleted T cells, or PBMCs supplied cDNA or gDNA.

The CDR3 contains 11 residues. Germline CDR1 and CDR2: LGHNT and FRNRAP. The ends were cut back, 7 bases at V and 6 bases at J, with 10 bases in the middle. TCRdb's copy holds only in-frame clones and misses some; the assay was immunoSEQ multiplex PCR. The data show approximately 120,000 clones, roughly 80% seen once. The sequence came from a human donor in a cohort sampled during active or convalescent COVID-19. The sequencing sample was made of peripheral blood. The J gene is TRBJ2-7, the V gene TRBV12-5; no definite D call. This CDR3 reads CASVRVGEQYF. The CDR3 DNA reads TGTGCTAGTGTCCGGGTGGGCGAGCAGTACTTC.